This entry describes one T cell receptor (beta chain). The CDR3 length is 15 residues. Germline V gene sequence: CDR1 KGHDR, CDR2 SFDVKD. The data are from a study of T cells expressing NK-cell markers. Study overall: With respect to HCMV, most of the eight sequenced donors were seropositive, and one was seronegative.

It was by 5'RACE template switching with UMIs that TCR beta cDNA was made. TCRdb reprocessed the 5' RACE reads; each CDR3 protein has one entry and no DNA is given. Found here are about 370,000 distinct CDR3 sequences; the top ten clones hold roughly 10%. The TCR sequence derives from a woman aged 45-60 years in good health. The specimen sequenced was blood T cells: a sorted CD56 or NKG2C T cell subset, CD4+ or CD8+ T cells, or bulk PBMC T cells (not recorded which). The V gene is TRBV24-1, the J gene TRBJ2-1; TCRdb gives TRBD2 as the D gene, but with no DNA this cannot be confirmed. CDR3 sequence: CATSDWTSGVVEQFF.